Listed below are T cell receptor beta chains from one sample, sequenced in a study of control samples from healthy donors and cancer patients. The method was immunoSEQ multiplex PCR; TCRdb's version includes in-frame clones alone and lacks a portion of them. There are 400,000 to 450,000 clones in the sample; 75% to 95% occur only once, and more than 6% lies in the top ten. The sequencing sample was made of PBMCs. The receptors derive from a man between 35 and 55 years old with head and neck cancer. CDR3s include the opening cysteine and the closing phenylalanine or tryptophan. The order of the fields is clone size, V gene, D gene, J gene, CDR3 DNA, CDR3 protein. D genes are given only for firm matches. Expanded clones get a size class; other rows say once, few or many, or leave the size out.

>-|TRBV6-5|-|TRBJ2-7
TGTGCCAGCAGTCGCCTTGCTAGCGACTACGAGCAGTACTTC
CASSRLASDYEQYF
>-|TRBV30|-|TRBJ1-1
TGTGCCTGGACAAGGGACGGTGAAGCTTTCTTT
CAWTRDGEAFF
>-|TRBV4-1|TRBD1|TRBJ1-3
TGCGCCAGCAGCCAAGTCCCAGGGGGTTCTGGAAACACCATATATTTT
CASSQVPGGSGNTIYF
>-|TRBV4-3|-|TRBJ1-1
TGCGCCAGCAGCCAAGTGGGGGGGCTGGTGACTGAAGCTTTCTTT
CASSQVGGLVTEAFF
>-|TRBV4-3|-|TRBJ2-3
TGCGCCAGCAGCCTCTACTCTGCGGAAACTAGCACAGATACGCAGTATTTT
CASSLYSAETSTDTQYF
>-|TRBV10-1|TRBD2|TRBJ2-3
TGCGCCAGCAGTCGACTAGCGGGAGACACAGATACGCAGTATTTT
CASSRLAGDTDTQYF
>-|TRBV28|TRBD1|TRBJ2-6
TGTGCCAGCAGTTTAGGACAGGGGAGACCTGGGGCCAACGTCCTGACTTTC
CASSLGQGRPGANVLTF
>once|TRBV6-5|-|TRBJ2-1
TGTGCCAGCAGACGACCCGAGTCTCGTAATGAGCAGTTCTTC
CASRRPESRNEQFF
>-|TRBV10-3|-|TRBJ2-7
TGTGCCATCAGTGGATCCGGGGGACGAAGGGCCTACGAGCAGTACTTC
CAISGSGGRRAYEQYF
>-|TRBV5-1|-|TRBJ1-1
TGCGCCAGCAGCCGCGGTGTAGGGGGGCAGAGCACTGAAGCTTTCTTT
CASSRGVGGQSTEAFF
>-|TRBV3-1/TRBV3-2|-|TRBJ1-2
TGTGCCAGCGGCCTCCTGGGAGTCCCGCCTGGCTACACCTTC
CASGLLGVPPGYTF